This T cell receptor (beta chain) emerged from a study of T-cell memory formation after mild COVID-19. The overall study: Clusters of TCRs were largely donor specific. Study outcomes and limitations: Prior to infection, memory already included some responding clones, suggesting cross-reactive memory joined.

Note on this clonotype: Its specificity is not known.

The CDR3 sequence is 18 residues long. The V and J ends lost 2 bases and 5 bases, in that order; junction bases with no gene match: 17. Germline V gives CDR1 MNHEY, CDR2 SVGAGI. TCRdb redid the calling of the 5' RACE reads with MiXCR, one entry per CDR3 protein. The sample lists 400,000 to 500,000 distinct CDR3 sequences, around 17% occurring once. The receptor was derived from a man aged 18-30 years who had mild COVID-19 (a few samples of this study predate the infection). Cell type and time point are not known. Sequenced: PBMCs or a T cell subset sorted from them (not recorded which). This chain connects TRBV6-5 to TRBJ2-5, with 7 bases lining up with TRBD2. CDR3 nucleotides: TGTGCCAGCAGTTACGTGGTGTGGGGAGGGGATGCTCGGGAGACCCAGTACTTC. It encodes CASSYVVWGGDARETQYF.